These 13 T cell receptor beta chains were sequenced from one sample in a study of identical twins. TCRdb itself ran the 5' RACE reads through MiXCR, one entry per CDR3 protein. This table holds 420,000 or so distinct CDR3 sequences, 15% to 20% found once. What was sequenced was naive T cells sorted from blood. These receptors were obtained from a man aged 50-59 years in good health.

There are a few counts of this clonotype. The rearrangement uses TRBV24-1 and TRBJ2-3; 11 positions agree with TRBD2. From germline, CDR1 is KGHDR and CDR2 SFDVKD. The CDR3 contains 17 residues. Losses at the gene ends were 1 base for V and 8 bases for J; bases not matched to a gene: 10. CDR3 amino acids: CATSDFGGTSGGATQYF. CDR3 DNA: TGTGCCACCAGTGATTTTGGTGGGACTAGCGGTGGGGCTACGCAGTATTTT.

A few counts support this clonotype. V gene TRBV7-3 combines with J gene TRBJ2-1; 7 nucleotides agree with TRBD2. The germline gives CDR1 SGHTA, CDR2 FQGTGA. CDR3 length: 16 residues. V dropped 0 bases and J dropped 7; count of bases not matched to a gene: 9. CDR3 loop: CASSLTRDYGTNEQFF. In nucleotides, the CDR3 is TGTGCCAGCAGCTTAACACGGGACTATGGTACGAATGAGCAGTTCTTC.

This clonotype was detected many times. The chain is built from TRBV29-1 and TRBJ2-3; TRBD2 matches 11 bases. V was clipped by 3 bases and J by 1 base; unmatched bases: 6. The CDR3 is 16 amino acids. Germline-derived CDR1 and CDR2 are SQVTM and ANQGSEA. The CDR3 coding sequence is TGCAGCGTTGAGCGAACACTAGCGGGGGGCACAGATACGCAGTATTTT. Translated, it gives CSVERTLAGGTDTQYF.

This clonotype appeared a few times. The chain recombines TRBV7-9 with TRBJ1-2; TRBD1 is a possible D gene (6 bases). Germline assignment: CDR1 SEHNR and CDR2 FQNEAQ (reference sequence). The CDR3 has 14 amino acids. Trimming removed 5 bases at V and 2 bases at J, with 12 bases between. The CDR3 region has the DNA TGTGCCAGCAGCCCGGGACACCTAAACTATGGCTACACCTTC. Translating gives CASSPGHLNYGYTF.

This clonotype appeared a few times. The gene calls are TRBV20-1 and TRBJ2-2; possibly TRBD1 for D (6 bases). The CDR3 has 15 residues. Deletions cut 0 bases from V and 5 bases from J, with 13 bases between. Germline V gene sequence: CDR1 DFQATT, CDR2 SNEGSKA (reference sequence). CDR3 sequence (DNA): TGCAGTGCTAGAGAACGAGGGGGAGTAACCGGGGAGCTGTTTTTT. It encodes CSARERGGVTGELFF.

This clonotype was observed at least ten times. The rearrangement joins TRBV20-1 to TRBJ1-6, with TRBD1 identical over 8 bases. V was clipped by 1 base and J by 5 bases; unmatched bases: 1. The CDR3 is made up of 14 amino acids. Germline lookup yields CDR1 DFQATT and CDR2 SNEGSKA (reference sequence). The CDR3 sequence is CSARVDRDNSPLHF. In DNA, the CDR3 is TGCAGTGCTAGAGTGGACAGGGATAATTCACCCCTCCACTTT.

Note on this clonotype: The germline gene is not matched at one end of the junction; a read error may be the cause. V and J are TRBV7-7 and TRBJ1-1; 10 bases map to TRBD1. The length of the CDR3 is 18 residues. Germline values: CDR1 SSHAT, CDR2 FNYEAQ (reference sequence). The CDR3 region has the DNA TGTGCTAGCAGCCCCCGGGACAGGGGACAAGGGGAGGGCACTGAAGCTTTCTTT. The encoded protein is CASSPRDRGQGEGTEAFF.

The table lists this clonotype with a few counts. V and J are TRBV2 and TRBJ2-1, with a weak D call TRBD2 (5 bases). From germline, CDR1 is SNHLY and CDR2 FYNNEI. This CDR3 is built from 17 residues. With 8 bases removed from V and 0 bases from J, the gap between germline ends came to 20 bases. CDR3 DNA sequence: TGTGCCAGCGTCGGCGGGTTGGGATTGAGCTCCTACAATGAGCAGTTCTTC. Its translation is CASVGGLGLSSYNEQFF. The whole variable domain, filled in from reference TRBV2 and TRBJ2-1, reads EPEVTQTPSHQVTQMGQEVILRCVPISNHLYFYWYRQILGQKVEFLVSFYNNEISEKSEIFDDQFSVERPDGSNFTLKIRSTKLEDSAMYFCASVGGLGLSSYNEQFFGPGTRLTVL.

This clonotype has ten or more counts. The CDR3 DNA is TGTGCCAGCAGCCAAGGGACTAGCAGGTCCACCAATGAGCAGTTCTTC. Translated, it gives CASSQGTSRSTNEQFF. The chain carries TRBV16 and TRBJ2-1; 9 nucleotides align to TRBD2. V lost 2 bases and J lost 6; bases outside the gene matches: 8. This CDR3 comprises 16 residues. From germline, CDR1 is KGHSY and CDR2 FQNENV.

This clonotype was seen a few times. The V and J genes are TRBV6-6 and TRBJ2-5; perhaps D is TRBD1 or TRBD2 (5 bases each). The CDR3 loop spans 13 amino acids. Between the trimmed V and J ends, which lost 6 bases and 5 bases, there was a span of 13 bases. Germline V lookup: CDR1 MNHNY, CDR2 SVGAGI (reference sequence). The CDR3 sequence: CASSRDHGETQYF. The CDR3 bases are TGTGCCAGCAGCCGGGACCACGGGGAGACCCAGTACTTC.

CDR3 DNA: TGTGCCAGCAGTCCCGGGTTCGGGGGAGCCGAGCAGTACTTC. This translates into CASSPGFGGAEQYF. The gene calls are TRBV27 and TRBJ2-7; D is perhaps TRBD2 (6 bases). CDR1 and CDR2 (germline): MNHEY, SMNVEV (reference sequence). The CDR3 is 14 amino acids. The ends were cut back, 5 bases at V and 6 bases at J, with 17 bases in the middle.

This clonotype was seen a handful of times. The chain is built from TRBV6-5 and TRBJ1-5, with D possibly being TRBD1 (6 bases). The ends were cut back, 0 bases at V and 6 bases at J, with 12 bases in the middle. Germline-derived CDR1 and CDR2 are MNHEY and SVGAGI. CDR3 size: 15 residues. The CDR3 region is CASSYSRGGGQPQHF. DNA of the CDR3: TGTGCCAGCAGTTACTCCCGGGGGGGCGGTCAGCCCCAGCATTTT.

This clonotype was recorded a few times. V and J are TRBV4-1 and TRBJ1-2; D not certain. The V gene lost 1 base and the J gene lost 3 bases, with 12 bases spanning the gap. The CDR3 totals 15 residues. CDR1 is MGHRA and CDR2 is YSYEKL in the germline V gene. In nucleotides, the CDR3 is TGCGCCAGCAGCCAAGTTTCCACGGCCTACTATGGCTACACCTTC. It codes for CASSQVSTAYYGYTF.